The clone carrying this T cell receptor (beta chain) was counted once. How the authors handled the data: Scientists estimated how many nucleated cells there were by amplifying reference gene primers. Profiling relied on immunoSEQ multiplex PCR, and the TCRdb table lists in-frame clones only, not all of them. V and J calls and clone size come straight from that table; D and trimming were deduced from the DNA. The profile shows roughly 220,000 clones, about three quarters of them singletons. These data originate in a study of blood T cell repertoires in COVID-19. Study in general: Both acute and convalescent COVID-19 samples were obtained from the United States, Italy and Spain. PBMCs, B-cell-depleted T cells, or T cells provided the cDNA or gDNA that made up the material.

V shed 5 bases, J shed 9 bases, and the junction held 9 bases outside the gene matches. The germline gives CDR1 SGHAT, CDR2 FQDESV (reference sequence). The CDR3 spans 14 residues. Sequencing input: peripheral blood. This sequence originates from a woman in her 70s with acute or convalescent COVID-19. The chain employs TRBV11-1 and TRBJ2-4; TRBD1 matches at 8 bases. In DNA form, the CDR3 reads TGTGCCAGCAGCCCTACAGGGGGTTCAAGCATTCAGTACTTC. Amino acids: CASSPTGGSSIQYF. Full variable domain (remainder filled in from reference TRBV11-1 and TRBJ2-4): EAEVAQSPRYKITEKSQAVAFWCDPISGHATLYWYRQILGQGPELLVQFQDESVVDDSQLPKDRFSAERLKGVDSTLKIQPAELGDSAMYLCASSPTGGSSIQYFGAGTRLSVL.